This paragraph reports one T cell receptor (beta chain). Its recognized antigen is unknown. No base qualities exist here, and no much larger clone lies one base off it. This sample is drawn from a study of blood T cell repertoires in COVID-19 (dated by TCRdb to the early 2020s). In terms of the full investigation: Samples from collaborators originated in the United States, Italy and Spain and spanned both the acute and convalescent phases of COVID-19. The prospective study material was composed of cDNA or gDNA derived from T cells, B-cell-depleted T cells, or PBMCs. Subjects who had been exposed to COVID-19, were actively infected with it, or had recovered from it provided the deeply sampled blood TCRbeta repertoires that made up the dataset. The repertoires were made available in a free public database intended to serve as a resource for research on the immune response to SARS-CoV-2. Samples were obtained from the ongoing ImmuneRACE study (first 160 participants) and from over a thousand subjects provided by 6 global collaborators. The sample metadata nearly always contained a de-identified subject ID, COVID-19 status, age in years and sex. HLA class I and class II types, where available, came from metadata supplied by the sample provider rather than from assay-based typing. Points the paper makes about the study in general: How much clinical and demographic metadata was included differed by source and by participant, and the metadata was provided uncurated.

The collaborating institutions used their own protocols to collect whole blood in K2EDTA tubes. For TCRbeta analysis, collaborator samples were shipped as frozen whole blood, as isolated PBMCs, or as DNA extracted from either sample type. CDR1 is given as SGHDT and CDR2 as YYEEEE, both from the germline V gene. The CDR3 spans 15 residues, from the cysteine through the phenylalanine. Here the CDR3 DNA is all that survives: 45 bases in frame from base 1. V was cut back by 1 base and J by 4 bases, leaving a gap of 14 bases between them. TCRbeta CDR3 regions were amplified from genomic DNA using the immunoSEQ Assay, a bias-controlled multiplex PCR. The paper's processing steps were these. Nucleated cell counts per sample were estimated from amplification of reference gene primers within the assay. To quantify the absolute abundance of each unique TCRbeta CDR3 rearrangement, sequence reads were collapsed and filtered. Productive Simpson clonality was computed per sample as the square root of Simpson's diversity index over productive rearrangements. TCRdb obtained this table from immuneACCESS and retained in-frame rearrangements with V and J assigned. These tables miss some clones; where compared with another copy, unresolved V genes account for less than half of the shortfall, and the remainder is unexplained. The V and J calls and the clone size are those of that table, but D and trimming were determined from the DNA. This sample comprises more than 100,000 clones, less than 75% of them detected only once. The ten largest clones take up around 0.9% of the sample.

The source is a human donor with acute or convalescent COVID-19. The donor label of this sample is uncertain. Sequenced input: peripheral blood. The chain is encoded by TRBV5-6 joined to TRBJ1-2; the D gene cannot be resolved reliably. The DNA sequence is TGTGCCAGCAGCTTGTTATCCTACGCGGCCTATGGCTACACCTTC. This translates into CASSLLSYAAYGYTF.